This passage covers 30 T cell receptor beta chains from one sample sequenced in a study of regulatory T cells in long-lasting Graves disease. To make TCR beta libraries, researchers used iRepertoire HTBI primers and Arm-PCR of CDR3 regions. TCRdb re-analysed the multiplex PCR reads in MiXCR, keeping a single row per CDR3 protein. The profile shows a few hundred thousand distinct CDR3 sequences, 10% to 15% of them singletons. Time point denoted: newly diagnosed GD, antithyroid drugs for less than 3 months. Researchers made the TCR library from RNA that was extracted from PBMCs. In addition, the sample was reused for a study of T cells in Graves' hyperthyroidism and ophthalmopathy.

Source: peripheral blood mononuclear cells (PBMCs), taken at new diagnosis, from a patient treated with antithyroid drugs. The receptors were sampled from a woman aged 18-35 years with Graves disease.

This clonotype showed up many times. The DNA of the CDR3 is TGTGCCTGGGAGGCGGGATTAGCCAAAAACATTCAGTACTTC. Translating it yields CAWEAGLAKNIQYF. V gene TRBV30 combines with J gene TRBJ2-4; D possibly corresponds to TRBD2 (6 bases). The germline V gene has CDR1 GTSNPN and CDR2 SVGIG (reference sequence). The length of the CDR3 is 14 residues. The V and J ends lost 5 bases and 0 bases respectively, with 11 bases between them.

The table lists this clonotype with a few counts. CDR3 nucleotide sequence: TGTGCCAGCAGTACTCGGACAGGGGGCGGCTATGGCTACACCTTC. This sequence encodes CASSTRTGGGYGYTF. V gene TRBV6-5 combines with J gene TRBJ1-2; 11 positions match TRBD1. This CDR3 has 15 amino acids. From germline, CDR1 is MNHEY and CDR2 SVGAGI. V dropped 5 bases and J dropped 4; count of bases not matched to a gene: 6.

This clonotype was found a few times. A much bigger clone sits one base away, suggesting this may be a read error. The chain is built from TRBV7-9 and TRBJ1-2; D is perhaps TRBD1 (6 bases). CDR3 length equals 18 residues. CDR1 and CDR2 from the germline V gene are SEHNR and FQNEAQ (reference sequence). The CDR3 nucleotides read TGTGCCAACAGCTTACCCCGGACCCTCGGACAGAGTAACTATGGCTACACCTTC. Encoded protein: CANSLPRTLGQSNYGYTF.

The table lists this clonotype with many counts. The J gene is TRBJ1-2, the V gene TRBV30; the D gene is possibly TRBD1 (6 bases). The germline gives CDR1 GTSNPN, CDR2 SVGIG (reference sequence). This CDR3 spans 15 amino acids. Trimming took off 0 bases at V and 3 bases at J, with 14 bases between the two ends. The CDR3 DNA reads TGTGCCTGGAGTGTCATCGAGGGGGTTGACTATGGCTACACCTTC. Its translation: CAWSVIEGVDYGYTF.

As to this clonotype: The junction departs from the called germline gene at one end, perhaps through a read error. This sequence joins TRBV4-2 and TRBJ2-3, with D possibly matching TRBD1 (6 bases). Germline lookup yields CDR1 LGHNA and CDR2 YNFKEQ. The CDR3 consists of 16 residues. CDR3 nucleotide sequence: TGCGCCAGCAGCCAAGCGGTTGAGGGGGTTGGGGATACGCAGTATTTT. Amino acid sequence: CASSQAVEGVGDTQYF.

The chain uses TRBV10-3 and TRBJ1-3; D gene ambiguous. Germline CDR1 reads ENHRY; CDR2 reads SYGVKD. CDR3 length equals 14 residues. Trimming cost V 2 bases and J 1 base, with 6 bases left between them. The DNA of the CDR3 is TGTGCCATCAGTGAGGGTGGTTCTGGAAACACCATATATTTT. Its translation: CAISEGGSGNTIYF.

The sample holds many counts of this clonotype. The genes are TRBV11-2 and TRBJ2-1; D possibly corresponds to TRBD1 (6 bases). The V gene's germline CDR1 is SGHAT and CDR2 FQNNGV. V lost 2 bases and J 6 bases, leaving 14 bases between the germline ends. The CDR3 covers 15 residues. CDR3 region: CASSLLGGQFNEQFF. CDR3 bases: TGTGCCAGCAGCTTATTGGGCGGACAGTTCAATGAGCAGTTCTTC.

This clonotype was picked up many times. The genes are TRBV5-5 and TRBJ2-5; 7 positions match TRBD1. From germline, CDR1 is SGHKS and CDR2 YYEKEE (reference sequence). This CDR3 has 13 residues. Unmatched junction bases numbered 4, after V lost 1 base and J lost 7 bases. CDR3 sequence: CASSLTGVATQYF. DNA of the CDR3: TGTGCCAGCAGCTTGACAGGGGTGGCGACCCAGTACTTC.

The chain joins TRBV15 to TRBJ2-2; unclear D gene. CDR1 LNHNV and CDR2 YYDKDF come from the germline V gene (reference sequence). Between the trimmed V and J ends, which lost 3 bases and 6 bases, there was a span of 8 bases. The CDR3 covers 13 residues. CDR3: CATSSRTPGELFF. The CDR3 DNA sequence: TGTGCCACCAGCAGCCGGACCCCCGGGGAGCTGTTTTTT.

This clonotype was recorded many times. This chain uses TRBV28 with TRBJ1-5; D is unresolved. With 6 bases removed from V and 3 bases from J, the gap between germline ends came to 9 bases. Germline lookup yields CDR1 MDHEN and CDR2 SYDVKM. The CDR3 is 13 amino acids. This chain's CDR3 is CASSPGFNQPQHF. The DNA for the CDR3 is TGTGCCAGCAGCCCGGGGTTCAATCAGCCCCAGCATTTT.

Many counts were recorded for this clonotype. This sequence joins TRBV10-2 and TRBJ2-7, with 7 bases identical to TRBD1. The CDR3 is made up of 12 amino acids. Looked up from germline, CDR1 is WSHSY and CDR2 is SAAADI. Trimming cost V 6 bases and J 4 bases; bases outside gene matches: 3. The CDR3 spells CASRRTGYEQYF. CDR3 nucleotide sequence: TGCGCCAGCAGAAGGACAGGTTACGAGCAGTACTTC.

This clonotype has only a few counts. CDR3 nucleotide sequence: TGTGCCAGCAGCCCCCGGTGGGGAATGAGAGGAAACACCATATATTTT. Residues: CASSPRWGMRGNTIYF. The genes are TRBV9 and TRBJ1-3; D not certain. This CDR3 has 16 amino acids. Trimming removed 4 bases from V and 4 bases from J, with 18 bases in between. The germline gives CDR1 SGDLS, CDR2 YYNGEE.

This clonotype was recorded at least ten times. V and J are TRBV7-2 and TRBJ1-1; D not resolved. The CDR3 totals 12 residues. V lost 2 bases and J lost 9, with 10 bases in between. CDR1 and CDR2 (germline): SGHTA, FQGNSA. Here the CDR3 reads CASSLLARKAFF. Written as DNA, the CDR3 is TGTGCCAGCAGCTTATTGGCCCGGAAAGCTTTCTTT.

There are many counts of this clonotype. The rearrangement joins TRBV28 to TRBJ1-1, with D unresolved. CDR1 is MDHEN, CDR2 SYDVKM, per germline. This CDR3 is 13 amino acids long. Trimming cost V 6 bases and J 1 base, with 9 bases left between them. The CDR3 nucleotides read TGTGCCAGCAGCCCCCGGGAGAACACTGAAGCTTTCTTT. Translating it yields CASSPRENTEAFF.

The chain uses TRBV7-3 and TRBJ1-6; D unclear. Germline V gene sequence: CDR1 SGHTA, CDR2 FQGTGA. The V and J ends lost 2 bases and 0 bases respectively, with 14 bases between them. The CDR3 length is 18 residues. Written as DNA, the CDR3 is TGTGCCAGCAGCTTATTAGGTCCCCGAAGCTCCTATAATTCACCCCTCCACTTT. Protein sequence: CASSLLGPRSSYNSPLHF.

This clonotype has at least ten counts. The V and J genes are TRBV12-3 or TRBV12-4 and TRBJ1-4; 7 positions match TRBD1. J lost 8 bases, V lost 7 bases, and 7 bases had no gene match. The CDR3 contains 13 residues. CDR3: CASTQDRREKLFF. CDR3 nucleotide sequence: TGTGCCAGCACCCAGGACAGGAGAGAAAAACTGTTTTTT.

This clonotype was recorded a few times. The gene calls are TRBV20-1 and TRBJ2-2; TRBD1 is a possible D gene (6 bases). The CDR3 loop spans 13 amino acids. V lost 5 bases, J lost 1 base, and 8 bases lay in between. Germline CDR1 reads DFQATT; CDR2 reads SNEGSKA (reference sequence). The chain's CDR3 is CSASDRNTGELFF. DNA for the CDR3: TGCAGTGCTTCGGACAGGAACACCGGGGAGCTGTTTTTT.

This clonotype was seen many times. This sequence joins TRBV7-2 and TRBJ1-1; TRBD1 agrees at 8 bases. Germline V lookup: CDR1 SGHTA, CDR2 FQGNSA. J gave up 3 bases and V 1 base, and 4 bases lay outside the gene matches. There are 15 residues in the CDR3. CDR3 sequence reads: CASSLEDRVHTEAFF. The CDR3 DNA follows: TGTGCCAGCAGCTTAGAGGACAGGGTTCACACTGAAGCTTTCTTT.

CDR3 DNA: TGTGCCAGCAGCTTAATAGCGGGAGACTCTGAGCAGTACTTC. Encoded protein: CASSLIAGDSEQYF. The chain joins TRBV7-3 to TRBJ2-7; TRBD2 matches 9 bases. J gave up 7 bases and V 1 base, and 5 bases lay outside the gene matches. This CDR3 region has 14 residues. Germline-derived CDR1 and CDR2 are SGHTA and FQGTGA.

This clonotype was seen repeatedly, ten times or more. The V and J genes are TRBV13 and TRBJ2-3, with 9 positions matching TRBD1. V shed 5 bases, J shed 2 bases, and the junction held 8 bases outside the gene matches. This CDR3 spans 16 amino acids. The germline CDR1 and CDR2 sequences are PRHDT and FYEKMQ (reference sequence). The chain's CDR3 is CASSPGTGRDTDTQYF. The CDR3 DNA reads TGTGCCAGCAGCCCCGGGACAGGGAGGGACACAGATACGCAGTATTTT. The whole variable domain, filled in from reference TRBV13 and TRBJ2-3, reads AAGVIQSPRHLIKEKRETATLKCYPIPRHDTVYWYQQGPGQDPQFLISFYEKMQSDKGSIPDRFSAQQFSDYHSELNMSSLELGDSALYFCASSPGTGRDTDTQYFGPGTRLTVL.

This clonotype was picked up many times. J is TRBJ1-1 and V is TRBV20-1; D call uncertain. The CDR3 totals 14 residues. Germline V gene sequence: CDR1 DFQATT, CDR2 SNEGSKA (reference sequence). V shed 0 bases and J shed 0 bases, with 8 bases lying between them. CDR3 nucleotides: TGCAGTGCTAGAGATTTGATAGTGAACACTGAAGCTTTCTTT. Encoded protein: CSARDLIVNTEAFF.

This clonotype has at least ten counts. J is TRBJ2-7 and V is TRBV2, with D possibly TRBD1 on 6 matching bases. This CDR3 is 15 amino acids long. V lost 4 bases and J 0 bases, leaving 13 bases between the germline ends. CDR1 and CDR2 (germline): SNHLY, FYNNEI. In DNA form, the CDR3 reads TGTGCCAGCAGTGGGACAGCAGAAAACTCCTACGAGCAGTACTTC. Protein product: CASSGTAENSYEQYF. The full variable domain, completed using reference TRBV2 and TRBJ2-7, is EPEVTQTPSHQVTQMGQEVILRCVPISNHLYFYWYRQILGQKVEFLVSFYNNEISEKSEIFDDQFSVERPDGSNFTLKIRSTKLEDSAMYFCASSGTAENSYEQYFGPGTRLTVT.

The chain carries TRBV7-9 and TRBJ1-5, with a weak D call TRBD1 (5 bases). V lost 4 bases, J lost 1 base, and 14 bases lay in between. Germline V gives CDR1 SEHNR, CDR2 FQNEAQ (reference sequence). The CDR3 consists of 16 residues. The DNA for the CDR3 is TGTGCCAGCAGCTACGGCGGGACGGCGAGCAATCAGCCCCAGCATTTT. Translation: CASSYGGTASNQPQHF.

This clonotype was observed a handful of times. This sequence joins TRBV7-3 and TRBJ1-2; possibly TRBD1 for D (6 bases). Germline values: CDR1 SGHTA, CDR2 FQGTGA. This CDR3 region has 12 residues. V lost 5 bases and J 7 bases, leaving 11 bases between the germline ends. DNA for the CDR3: TGTGCCAGCAGCCTAAAGGGGGGTGGCTACACCTTC. Amino acid sequence: CASSLKGGGYTF. Supplemented by reference TRBV7-3 and TRBJ1-2, the full variable domain reads GAGVSQTPSNKVTEKGKYVELRCDPISGHTALYWYRQSLGQGPEFLIYFQGTGAADDSGLPNDRFFAVRPEGSVSTLKIQRTERGDSAVYLCASSLKGGGYTFGSGTRLTVV.

Details on this clonotype: This may arise from a read error, as a much more abundant clone is one base away. The V and J genes are TRBV6-2 or TRBV6-3 and TRBJ2-2; 14 bases match TRBD2. The junction had 6 bases not matched to a gene; V was cut back by 6 bases and J by 0 bases. The CDR3 consists of 18 residues. Germline lookup yields CDR1 MNHEY and CDR2 SVGEGT. CDR3 region: CASSSGLAGEANTGELFF. The CDR3 DNA reads as TGTGCCAGCAGCTCGGGACTAGCGGGAGAGGCGAACACCGGGGAGCTGTTTTTT.

The rearrangement links TRBV20-1 to TRBJ2-1, with D unclear. Germline assignment: CDR1 DFQATT and CDR2 SNEGSKA (reference sequence). The CDR3 is made up of 15 amino acids. The V and J ends lost 3 bases and 4 bases respectively, with 16 bases between them. The CDR3 sequence: CSARGRGSPYNEQFF. The DNA of the CDR3 is TGCAGTGCTAGGGGTCGAGGCAGCCCTTACAATGAGCAGTTCTTC.

In its sample, this clonotype was seen many times. The chain links TRBV7-2 to TRBJ2-2, with 8 bases aligning to TRBD1. The ends lost 1 base at V and 1 base at J; junction bases unmatched: 2. CDR1 SGHTA and CDR2 FQGNSA come from the germline V gene. CDR3 length: 16 residues. The CDR3 nucleotides are TGTGCCAGCAGCTTAGGGACAGGGATGAACACCGGGGAGCTGTTTTTT. Its translation: CASSLGTGMNTGELFF. The whole variable domain, filled in from reference TRBV7-2 and TRBJ2-2, reads GAGVSQSPSNKVTEKGKDVELRCDPISGHTALYWYRQSLGQGLEFLIYFQGNSAPDKSGLPSDRFSAERTGGSVSTLTIQRTQQEDSAVYLCASSLGTGMNTGELFFGEGSRLTVL.

The genes are TRBV4-3 and TRBJ2-1; 13 bases are shared with TRBD2. The CDR3 extends over 15 amino acids. Germline V CDR1 and CDR2: LGHNA, YSLEER. V shed 5 bases and J 6 bases; nucleotides not matched to a gene: 4. This CDR3 is CASSETSGGINEQFF. DNA of the CDR3: TGCGCCAGCAGCGAGACTAGCGGGGGGATCAATGAGCAGTTCTTC.

This clonotype has a count of ten or more. This chain's CDR3 is CASSYFAGLIGENTEAFF. CDR3 in DNA: TGTGCCAGCAGTTATTTCGCAGGGTTAATCGGCGAGAACACTGAAGCTTTCTTT. This chain links TRBV6-5 with TRBJ1-1; possible D gene TRBD1, 5 bases. Trimming shortened V by 3 bases and J by 1 base, and 21 bases separated the two germline ends. The germline gives CDR1 MNHEY, CDR2 SVGAGI. This CDR3 is 18 amino acids long.

This clonotype was observed many times. The rearrangement uses TRBV28 and TRBJ2-7; 10 bases line up with TRBD2. The germline V gene has CDR1 MDHEN and CDR2 SYDVKM. V shed 3 bases and J 7 bases; nucleotides not matched to a gene: 15. The CDR3 covers 17 residues. The CDR3 is CASSLTRISGGSGEQYV. CDR3 bases: TGTGCCAGCAGTTTGACCCGGATTAGCGGGGGGTCTGGTGAGCAGTACGTC.